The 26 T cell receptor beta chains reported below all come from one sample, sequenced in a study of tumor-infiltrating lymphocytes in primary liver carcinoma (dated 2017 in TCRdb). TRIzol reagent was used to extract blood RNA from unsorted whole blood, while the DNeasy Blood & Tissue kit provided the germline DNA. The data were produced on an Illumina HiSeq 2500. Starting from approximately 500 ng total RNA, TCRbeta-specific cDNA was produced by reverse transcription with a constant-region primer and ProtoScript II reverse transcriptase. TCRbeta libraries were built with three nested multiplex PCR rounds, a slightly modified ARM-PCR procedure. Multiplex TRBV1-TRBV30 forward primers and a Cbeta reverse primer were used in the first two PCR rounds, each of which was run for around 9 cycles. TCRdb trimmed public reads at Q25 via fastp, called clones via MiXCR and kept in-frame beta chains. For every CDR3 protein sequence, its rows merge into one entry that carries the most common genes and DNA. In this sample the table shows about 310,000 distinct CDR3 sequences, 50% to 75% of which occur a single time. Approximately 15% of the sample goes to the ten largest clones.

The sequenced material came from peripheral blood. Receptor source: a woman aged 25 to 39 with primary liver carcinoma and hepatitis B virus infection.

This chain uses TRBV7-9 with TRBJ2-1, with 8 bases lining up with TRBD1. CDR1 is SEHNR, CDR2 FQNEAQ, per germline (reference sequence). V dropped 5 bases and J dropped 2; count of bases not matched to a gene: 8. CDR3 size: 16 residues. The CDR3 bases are TGTGCCAGCAGCCTATCCGGGACAGGCGCCTACAATGAGCAGTTCTTC. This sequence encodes CASSLSGTGAYNEQFF.

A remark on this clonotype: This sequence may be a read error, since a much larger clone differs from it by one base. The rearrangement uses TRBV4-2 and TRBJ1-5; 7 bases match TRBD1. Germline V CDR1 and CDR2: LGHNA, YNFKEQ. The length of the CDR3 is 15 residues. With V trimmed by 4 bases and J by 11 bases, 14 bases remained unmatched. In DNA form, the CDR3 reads TGTGCCAGCAGCCGGAACACAGGGGTGAGTGGGGCCCAGCATTTT. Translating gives CASSRNTGVSGAQHF.

CDR3 in DNA: TGCGCCAGCAGCTTAATTACCATGGGGGCCGGCTCCAATGAGCAGTTCTTC. It yields the protein CASSLITMGAGSNEQFF. The chain has TRBV5-1 and TRBJ2-1, with D maybe TRBD1 (6 bases). The V gene lost 2 bases and the J gene lost 6 bases, with 21 bases spanning the gap. Per germline, CDR1 SGHRS and CDR2 YFSETQ. The CDR3 is made up of 17 amino acids. Complete variable domain (other parts from reference TRBV5-1 and TRBJ2-1): KAGVTQTPRYLIKTRGQQVTLSCSPISGHRSVSWYQQTPGQGLQFLFEYFSETQRNKGNFPGRFSGRQFSNSRSEMNVSTLELGDSALYLCASSLITMGAGSNEQFFGPGTRLTVL.

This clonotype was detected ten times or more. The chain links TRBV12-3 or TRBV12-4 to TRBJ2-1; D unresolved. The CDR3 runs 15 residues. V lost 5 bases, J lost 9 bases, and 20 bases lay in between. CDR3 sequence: CASSPVVRPDGEQFF. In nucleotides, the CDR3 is TGTGCCAGCAGTCCAGTCGTAAGGCCAGATGGTGAGCAGTTCTTC.

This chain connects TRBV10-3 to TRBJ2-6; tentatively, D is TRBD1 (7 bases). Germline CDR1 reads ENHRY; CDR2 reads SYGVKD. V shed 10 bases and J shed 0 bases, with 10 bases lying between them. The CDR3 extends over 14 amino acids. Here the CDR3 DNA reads TGTGCCACCAGGGGGGACTCTGGGGCCAACGTCCTGACTTTC. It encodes CATRGDSGANVLTF.

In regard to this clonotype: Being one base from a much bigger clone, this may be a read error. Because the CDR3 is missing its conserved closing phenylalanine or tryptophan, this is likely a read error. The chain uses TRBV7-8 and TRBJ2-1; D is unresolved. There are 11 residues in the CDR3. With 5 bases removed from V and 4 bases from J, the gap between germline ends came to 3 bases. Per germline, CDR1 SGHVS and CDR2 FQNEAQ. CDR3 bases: TGTGCCAGCAGCGAGTACAATGAGCAGTTCCTC. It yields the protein CASSEYNEQFL.

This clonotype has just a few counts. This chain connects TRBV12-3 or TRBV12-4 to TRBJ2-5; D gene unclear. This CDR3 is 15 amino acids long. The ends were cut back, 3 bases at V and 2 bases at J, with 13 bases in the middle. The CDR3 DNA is TGTGCCAGCAGTTTCCTGGGTGGGTCTCAAGAGACCCAGTACTTC. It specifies CASSFLGGSQETQYF.

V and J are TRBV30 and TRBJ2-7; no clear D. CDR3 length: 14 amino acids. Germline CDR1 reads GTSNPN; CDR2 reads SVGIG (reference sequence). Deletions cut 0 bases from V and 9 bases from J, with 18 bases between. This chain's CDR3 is CAWSVVLGLHGQYF. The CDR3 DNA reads TGTGCCTGGAGTGTAGTCCTAGGGCTCCACGGGCAGTACTTC. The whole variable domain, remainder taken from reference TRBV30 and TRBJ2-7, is SQTIHQWPATLVQPVGSPLSLECTVEGTSNPNLYWYRQAAGRGLQLLFYSVGIGQISSEVPQNLSASRPQDRQFILSSKKLLLSDSGFYLCAWSVVLGLHGQYFGPGTRLTVT.

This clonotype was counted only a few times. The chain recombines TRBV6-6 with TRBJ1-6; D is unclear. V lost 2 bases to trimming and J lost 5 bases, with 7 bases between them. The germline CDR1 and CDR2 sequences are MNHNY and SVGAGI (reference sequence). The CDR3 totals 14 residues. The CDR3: CASSYGQNNSPLHF. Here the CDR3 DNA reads TGTGCCAGCAGTTACGGGCAGAATAATTCACCCCTCCACTTT.

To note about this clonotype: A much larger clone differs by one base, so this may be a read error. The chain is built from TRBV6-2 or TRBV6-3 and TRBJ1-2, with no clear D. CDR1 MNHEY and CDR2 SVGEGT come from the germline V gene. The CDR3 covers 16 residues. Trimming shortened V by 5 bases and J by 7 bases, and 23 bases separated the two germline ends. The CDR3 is CASSPPSGVGGVGYTF. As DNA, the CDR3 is TGTGCCAGCAGTCCACCGTCCGGGGTCGGCGGGGTTGGCTACACCTTC.

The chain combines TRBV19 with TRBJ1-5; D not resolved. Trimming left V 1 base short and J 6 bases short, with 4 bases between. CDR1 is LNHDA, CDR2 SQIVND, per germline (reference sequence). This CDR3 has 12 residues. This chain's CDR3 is CASSIGGQPQHF. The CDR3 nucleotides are TGTGCCAGTAGTATAGGGGGTCAGCCCCAGCATTTT.

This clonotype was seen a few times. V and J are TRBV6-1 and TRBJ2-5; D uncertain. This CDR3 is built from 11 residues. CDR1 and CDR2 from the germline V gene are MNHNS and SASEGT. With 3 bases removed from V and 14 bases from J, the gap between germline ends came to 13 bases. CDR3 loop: CASSDAGPIYF. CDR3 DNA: TGTGCCAGCAGTGACGCCGGGCCCATCTACTTC.

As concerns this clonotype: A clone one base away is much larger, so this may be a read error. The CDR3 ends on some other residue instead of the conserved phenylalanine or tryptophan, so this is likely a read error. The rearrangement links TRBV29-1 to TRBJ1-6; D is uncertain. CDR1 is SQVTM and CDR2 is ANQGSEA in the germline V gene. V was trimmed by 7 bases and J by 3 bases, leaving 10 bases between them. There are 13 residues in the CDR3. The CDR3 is CSASVDYNSPLHL. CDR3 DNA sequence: TGCAGCGCCAGTGTGGACTATAATTCACCCCTCCACCTT.

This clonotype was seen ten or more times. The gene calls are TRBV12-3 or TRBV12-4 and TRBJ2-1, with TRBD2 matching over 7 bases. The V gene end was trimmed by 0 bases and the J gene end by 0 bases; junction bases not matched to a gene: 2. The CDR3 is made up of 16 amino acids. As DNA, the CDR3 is TGTGCCAGCAGTTTAGCGGGAGGGAGCTCCTACAATGAGCAGTTCTTC. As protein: CASSLAGGSSYNEQFF.

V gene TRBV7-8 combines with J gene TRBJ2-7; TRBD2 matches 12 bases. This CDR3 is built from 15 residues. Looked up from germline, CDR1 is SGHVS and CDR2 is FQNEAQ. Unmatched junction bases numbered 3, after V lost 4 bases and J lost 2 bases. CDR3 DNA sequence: TGTGCCAGCAGCTGGACTAGCGGGACCACCTACGAGCAGTACTTC. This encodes CASSWTSGTTYEQYF. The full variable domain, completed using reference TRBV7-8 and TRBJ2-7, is GAGVSQSPRYKVAKRGQDVALRCDPISGHVSLFWYQQALGQGPEFLTYFQNEAQLDKSGLPSDRFFAERPEGSVSTLKIQRTQQEDSAVYLCASSWTSGTTYEQYFGPGTRLTVT.

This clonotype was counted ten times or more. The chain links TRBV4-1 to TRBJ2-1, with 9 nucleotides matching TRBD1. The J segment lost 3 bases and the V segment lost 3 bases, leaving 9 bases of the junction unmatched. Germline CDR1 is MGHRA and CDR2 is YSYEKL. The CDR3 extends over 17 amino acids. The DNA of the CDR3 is TGCGCCAGCAGCCAGGAACCCGGGACAGGGAACTACAATGAGCAGTTCTTC. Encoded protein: CASSQEPGTGNYNEQFF.

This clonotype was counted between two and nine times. The CDR3 DNA sequence: TGTGCCAGCAGCTTCGGGACATTCCAAGAGACCCAGTACTTC. Protein: CASSFGTFQETQYF. The gene calls are TRBV7-9 and TRBJ2-5; D possibly corresponds to TRBD1 (6 bases). This CDR3 has 14 residues. The germline V and J ends were trimmed by 3 bases and 1 base, with 9 bases remaining between them. From germline, CDR1 is SEHNR and CDR2 FQNEAQ (reference sequence).

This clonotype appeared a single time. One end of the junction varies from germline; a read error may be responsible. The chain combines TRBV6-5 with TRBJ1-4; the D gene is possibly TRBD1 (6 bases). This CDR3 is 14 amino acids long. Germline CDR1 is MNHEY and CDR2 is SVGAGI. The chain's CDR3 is CASSYSTGAEGLGF. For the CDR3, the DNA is TGTGCCAGCAGTTACTCGACAGGAGCCGAGGGACTGGGCTTT.

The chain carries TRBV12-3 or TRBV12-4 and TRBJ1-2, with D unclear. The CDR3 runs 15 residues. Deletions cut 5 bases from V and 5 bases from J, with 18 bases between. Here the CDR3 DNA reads TGTGCCAGCAGTAAGGGAGGGTCAGCAAATTATGGCTACACCTTC. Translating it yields CASSKGGSANYGYTF.

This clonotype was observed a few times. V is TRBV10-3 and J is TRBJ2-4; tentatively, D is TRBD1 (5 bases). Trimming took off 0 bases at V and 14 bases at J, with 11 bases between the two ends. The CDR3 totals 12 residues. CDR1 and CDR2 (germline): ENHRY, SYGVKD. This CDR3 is CAISESTEVKYF. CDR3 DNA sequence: TGTGCCATCAGTGAGTCGACAGAGGTTAAGTACTTC.

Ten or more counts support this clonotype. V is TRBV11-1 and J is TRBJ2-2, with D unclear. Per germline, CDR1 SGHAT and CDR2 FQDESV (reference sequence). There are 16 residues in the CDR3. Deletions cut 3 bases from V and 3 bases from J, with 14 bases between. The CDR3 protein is CASSFFWGSYTGELFF. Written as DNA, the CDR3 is TGTGCCAGCAGCTTTTTTTGGGGTTCATACACCGGGGAGCTGTTTTTT. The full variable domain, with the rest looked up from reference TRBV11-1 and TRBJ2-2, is EAEVAQSPRYKITEKSQAVAFWCDPISGHATLYWYRQILGQGPELLVQFQDESVVDDSQLPKDRFSAERLKGVDSTLKIQPAELGDSAMYLCASSFFWGSYTGELFFGEGSRLTVL.

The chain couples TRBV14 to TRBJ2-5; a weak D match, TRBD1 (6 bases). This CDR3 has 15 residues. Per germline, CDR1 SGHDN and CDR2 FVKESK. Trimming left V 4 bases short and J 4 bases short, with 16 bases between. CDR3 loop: CASSRSGARGETQYF. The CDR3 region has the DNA TGTGCCAGCAGCCGGTCGGGCGCCAGGGGAGAGACCCAGTACTTC.

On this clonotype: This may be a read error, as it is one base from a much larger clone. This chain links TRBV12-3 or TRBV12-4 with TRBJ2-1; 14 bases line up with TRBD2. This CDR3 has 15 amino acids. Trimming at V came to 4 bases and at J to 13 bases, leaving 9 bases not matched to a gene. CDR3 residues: CASSSGLAGGFDQFF. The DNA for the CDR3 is TGTGCCAGCAGTTCCGGACTAGCGGGAGGTTTTGATCAGTTCTTC.

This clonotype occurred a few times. The CDR3 DNA follows: TGTGCCAGCAGTGGTACCGGGAGCGGCACAGATACGCAGTATTTT. This translates into CASSGTGSGTDTQYF. The chain recombines TRBV12-3 or TRBV12-4 with TRBJ2-3; TRBD2 is a possible D gene (6 bases). The CDR3 runs 15 residues. V was trimmed by 5 bases and J by 1 base, leaving 13 bases between them.

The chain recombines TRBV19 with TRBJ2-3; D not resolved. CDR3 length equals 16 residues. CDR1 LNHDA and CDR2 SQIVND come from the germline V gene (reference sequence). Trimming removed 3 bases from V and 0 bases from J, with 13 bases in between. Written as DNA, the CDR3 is TGTGCCAGTAGTATGGGTTCGTTAACTAGCACAGATACGCAGTATTTT. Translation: CASSMGSLTSTDTQYF.

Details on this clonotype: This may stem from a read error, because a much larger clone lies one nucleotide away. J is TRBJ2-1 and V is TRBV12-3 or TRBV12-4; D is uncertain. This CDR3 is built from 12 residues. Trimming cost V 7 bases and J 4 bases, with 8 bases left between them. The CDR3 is CASTAQYNEQFF. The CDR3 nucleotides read TGTGCCAGCACTGCCCAGTACAATGAGCAGTTCTTC.